The T cell receptor beta chain described here comes from a study of OX40 agonist ivuxolimab in advanced cancers. Study overall: The dose-escalation group included hepatocellular carcinoma, melanoma, renal cell carcinoma and head and neck cancer.

Libraries were prepared by immunoSEQ multiplex PCR; TCRdb keeps only in-frame clonotypes and omits some of them. The table lists roughly 120,000 clones, 80% to 95% of them singletons. The source of this sequence is an adult with an advanced solid tumor such as melanoma, head and neck, liver or kidney cancer. This sample comprised CD4+ or CD8+ T cells sorted from blood, obtained in a trial of the OX40 agonist ivuxolimab.

The CDR3 here is CAISNQEGTDTQYF. In DNA, the CDR3 is TGTGCCATCAGTAATCAGGAGGGCACAGATACGCAGTATTTT. This chain uses TRBV10-3 with TRBJ2-3, with D possibly matching TRBD2 (5 bases). The CDR3 is made up of 14 amino acids. Germline V CDR1 and CDR2: ENHRY, SYGVKD. V gave up 5 bases and J gave up 1 base, with 10 bases separating them.